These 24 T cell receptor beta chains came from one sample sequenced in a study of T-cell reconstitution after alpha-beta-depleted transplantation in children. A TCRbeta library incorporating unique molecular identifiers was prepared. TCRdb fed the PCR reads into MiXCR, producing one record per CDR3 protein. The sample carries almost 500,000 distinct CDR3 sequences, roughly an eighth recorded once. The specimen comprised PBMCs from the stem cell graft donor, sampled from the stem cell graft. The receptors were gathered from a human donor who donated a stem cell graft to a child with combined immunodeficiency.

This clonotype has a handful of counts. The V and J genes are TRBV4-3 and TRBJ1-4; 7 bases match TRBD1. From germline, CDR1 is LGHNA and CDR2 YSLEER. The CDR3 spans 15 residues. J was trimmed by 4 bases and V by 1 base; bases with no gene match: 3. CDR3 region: CASSQGTGHNEKLFF. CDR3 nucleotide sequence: TGCGCCAGCAGCCAAGGGACAGGCCATAATGAAAAACTGTTTTTT.

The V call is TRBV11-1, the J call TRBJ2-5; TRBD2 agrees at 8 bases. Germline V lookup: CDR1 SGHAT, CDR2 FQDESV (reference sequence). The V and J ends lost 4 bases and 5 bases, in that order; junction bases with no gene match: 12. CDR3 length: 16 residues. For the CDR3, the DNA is TGTGCCAGCAGCTCAGGGCCGACTAGCGCGGATGAGACCCAGTACTTC. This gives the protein CASSSGPTSADETQYF.

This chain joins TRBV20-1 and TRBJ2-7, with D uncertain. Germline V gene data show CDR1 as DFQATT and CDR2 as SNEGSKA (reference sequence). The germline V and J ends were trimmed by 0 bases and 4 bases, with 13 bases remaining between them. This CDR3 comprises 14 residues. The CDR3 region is CSARDFQERYEQYF. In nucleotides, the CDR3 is TGCAGTGCTAGAGATTTTCAGGAGCGTTACGAGCAGTACTTC.

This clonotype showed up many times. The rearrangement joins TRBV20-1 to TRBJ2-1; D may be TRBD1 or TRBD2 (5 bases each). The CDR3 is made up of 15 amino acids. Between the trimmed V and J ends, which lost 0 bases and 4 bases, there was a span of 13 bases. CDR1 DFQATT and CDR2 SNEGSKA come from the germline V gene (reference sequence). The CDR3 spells CSARDGTGDYNEQFF. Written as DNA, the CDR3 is TGCAGTGCTAGAGATGGGACCGGGGATTACAATGAGCAGTTCTTC.

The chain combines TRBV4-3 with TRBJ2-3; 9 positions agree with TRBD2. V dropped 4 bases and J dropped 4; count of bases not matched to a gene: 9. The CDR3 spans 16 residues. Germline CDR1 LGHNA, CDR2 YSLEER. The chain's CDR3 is CASSPLPGTSPDTQYF. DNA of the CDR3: TGCGCCAGCAGCCCCCTCCCAGGGACTAGCCCAGATACGCAGTATTTT.

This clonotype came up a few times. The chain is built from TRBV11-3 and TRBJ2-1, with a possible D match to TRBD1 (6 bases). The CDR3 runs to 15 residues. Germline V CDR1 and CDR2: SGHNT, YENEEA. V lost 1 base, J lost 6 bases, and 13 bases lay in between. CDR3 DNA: TGTGCCAGCAGCTTAGCAGGGGTGACGGGCAATGAGCAGTTCTTC. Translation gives CASSLAGVTGNEQFF.

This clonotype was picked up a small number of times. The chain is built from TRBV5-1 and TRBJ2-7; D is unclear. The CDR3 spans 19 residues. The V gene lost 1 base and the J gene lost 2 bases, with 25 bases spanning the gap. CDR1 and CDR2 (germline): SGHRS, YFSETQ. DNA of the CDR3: TGCGCCAGCAGCTTGAATAGGCTGAATCCCGTGAGTGCCCCCTACGAGCAGTACTTC. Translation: CASSLNRLNPVSAPYEQYF.

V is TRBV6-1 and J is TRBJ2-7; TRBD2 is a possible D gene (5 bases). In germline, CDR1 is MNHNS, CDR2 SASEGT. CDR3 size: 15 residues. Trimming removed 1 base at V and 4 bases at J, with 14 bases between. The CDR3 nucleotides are TGTGCCAGCAGTGAAGATATGGTGGAGGTGTACGAGCAGTACTTC. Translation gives CASSEDMVEVYEQYF.

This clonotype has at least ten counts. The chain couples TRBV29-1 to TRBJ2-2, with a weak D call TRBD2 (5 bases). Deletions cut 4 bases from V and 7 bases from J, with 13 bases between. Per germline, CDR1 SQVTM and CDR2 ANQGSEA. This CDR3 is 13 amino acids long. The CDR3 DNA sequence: TGCAGCGTTGCGTTAGCGACGGGCGGGGAGCTGTTTTTT. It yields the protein CSVALATGGELFF.

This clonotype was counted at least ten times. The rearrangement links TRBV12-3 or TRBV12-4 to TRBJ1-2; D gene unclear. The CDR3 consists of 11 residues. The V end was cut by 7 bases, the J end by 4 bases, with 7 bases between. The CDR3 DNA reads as TGTGCCAGCAACCTACCCTATGGCTACACCTTC. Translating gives CASNLPYGYTF.

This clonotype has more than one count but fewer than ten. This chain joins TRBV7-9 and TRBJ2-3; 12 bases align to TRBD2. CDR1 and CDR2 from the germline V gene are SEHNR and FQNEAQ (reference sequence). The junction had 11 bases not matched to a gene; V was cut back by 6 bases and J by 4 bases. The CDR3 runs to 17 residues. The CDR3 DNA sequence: TGTGCCAGCAGTTTACTCGGGACTAGCGGGTTTTCAGATACGCAGTATTTT. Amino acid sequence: CASSLLGTSGFSDTQYF.

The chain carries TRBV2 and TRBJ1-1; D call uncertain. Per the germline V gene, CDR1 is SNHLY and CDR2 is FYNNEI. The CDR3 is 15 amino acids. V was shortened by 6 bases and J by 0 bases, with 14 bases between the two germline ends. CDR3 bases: TGTGCCAGCAGGACCTTCTTGAGGGTGAACACTGAAGCTTTCTTT. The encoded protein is CASRTFLRVNTEAFF.

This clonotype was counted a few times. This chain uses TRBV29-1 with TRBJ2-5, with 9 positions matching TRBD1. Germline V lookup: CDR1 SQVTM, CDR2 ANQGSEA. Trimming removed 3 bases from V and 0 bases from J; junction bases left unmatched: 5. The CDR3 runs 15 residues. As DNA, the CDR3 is TGCAGCGTTGAGCCGACAGGGGGTTACCAAGAGACCCAGTACTTC. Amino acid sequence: CSVEPTGGYQETQYF.

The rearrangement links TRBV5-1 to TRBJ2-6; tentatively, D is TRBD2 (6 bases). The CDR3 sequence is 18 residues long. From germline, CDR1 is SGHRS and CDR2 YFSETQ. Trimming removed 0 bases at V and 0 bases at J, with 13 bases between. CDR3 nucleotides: TGCGCCAGCAGCTTGGAGGCGGGAACCTTCTCTGGGGCCAACGTCCTGACTTTC. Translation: CASSLEAGTFSGANVLTF. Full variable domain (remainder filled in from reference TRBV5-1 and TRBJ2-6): KAGVTQTPRYLIKTRGQQVTLSCSPISGHRSVSWYQQTPGQGLQFLFEYFSETQRNKGNFPGRFSGRQFSNSRSEMNVSTLELGDSALYLCASSLEAGTFSGANVLTFGAGSRLTVL.

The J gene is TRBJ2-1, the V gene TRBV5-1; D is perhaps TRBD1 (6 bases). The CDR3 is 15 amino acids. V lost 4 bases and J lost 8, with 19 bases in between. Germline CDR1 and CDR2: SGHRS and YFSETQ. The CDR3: CASSPGLTRGDEQFF. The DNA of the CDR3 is TGCGCCAGCAGCCCGGGCCTCACCAGGGGCGATGAGCAGTTCTTC.

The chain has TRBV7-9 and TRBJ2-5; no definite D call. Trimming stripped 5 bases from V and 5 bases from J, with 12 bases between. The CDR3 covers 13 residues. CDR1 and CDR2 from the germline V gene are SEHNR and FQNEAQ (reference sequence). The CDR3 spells CASSASSLETQYF. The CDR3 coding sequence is TGTGCCAGCAGCGCTTCCTCTCTGGAGACCCAGTACTTC.

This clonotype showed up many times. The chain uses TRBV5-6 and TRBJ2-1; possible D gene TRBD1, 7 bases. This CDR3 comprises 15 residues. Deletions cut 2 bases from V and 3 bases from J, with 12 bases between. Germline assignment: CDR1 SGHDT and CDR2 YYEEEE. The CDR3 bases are TGTGCCAGCAGCTTAACAGGGGAGGACTACAATGAGCAGTTCTTC. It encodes CASSLTGEDYNEQFF.

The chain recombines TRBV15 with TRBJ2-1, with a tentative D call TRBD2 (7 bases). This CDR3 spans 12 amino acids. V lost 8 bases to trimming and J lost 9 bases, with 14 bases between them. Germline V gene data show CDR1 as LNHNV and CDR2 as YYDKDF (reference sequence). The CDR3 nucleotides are TGTGCCACCGGTCGGGGGGCTATTGAGCAGTTCTTC. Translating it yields CATGRGAIEQFF.

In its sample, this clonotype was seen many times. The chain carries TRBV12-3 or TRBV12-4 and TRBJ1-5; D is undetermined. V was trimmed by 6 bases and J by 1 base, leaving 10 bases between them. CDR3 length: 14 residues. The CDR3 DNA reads TGTGCCAGCAGCCGACGACGGAGCAATCAGCCCCAGCATTTT. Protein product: CASSRRRSNQPQHF.

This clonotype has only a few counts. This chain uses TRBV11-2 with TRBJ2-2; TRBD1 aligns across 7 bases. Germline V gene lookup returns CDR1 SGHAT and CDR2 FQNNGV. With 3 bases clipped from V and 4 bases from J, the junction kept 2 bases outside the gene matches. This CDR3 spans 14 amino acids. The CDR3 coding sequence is TGTGCCAGCAGCTTCCAGGGGGTCACCGGGGAGCTGTTTTTT. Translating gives CASSFQGVTGELFF.

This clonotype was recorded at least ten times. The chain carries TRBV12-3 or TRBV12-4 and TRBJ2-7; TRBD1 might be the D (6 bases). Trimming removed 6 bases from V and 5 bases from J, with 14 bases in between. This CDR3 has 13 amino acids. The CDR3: CASSPPGVHEQYF. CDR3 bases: TGTGCCAGCAGCCCCCCAGGGGTTCACGAGCAGTACTTC.

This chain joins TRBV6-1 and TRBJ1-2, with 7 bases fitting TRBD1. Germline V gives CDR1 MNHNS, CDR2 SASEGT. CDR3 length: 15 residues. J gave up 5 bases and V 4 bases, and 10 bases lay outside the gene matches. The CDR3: CASSAIRDRDYGYTF. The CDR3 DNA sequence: TGTGCCAGCAGTGCAATCCGGGACAGAGATTATGGCTACACCTTC.

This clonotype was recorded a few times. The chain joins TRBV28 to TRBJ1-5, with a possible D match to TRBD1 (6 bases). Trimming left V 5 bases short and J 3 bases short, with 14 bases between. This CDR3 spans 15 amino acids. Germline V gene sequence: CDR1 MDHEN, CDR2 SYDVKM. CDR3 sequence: CASSTRGQPNQPQHF. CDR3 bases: TGTGCCAGCAGTACCCGCGGACAGCCCAATCAGCCCCAGCATTTT. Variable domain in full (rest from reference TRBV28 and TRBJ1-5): DVKVTQSSRYLVKRTGEKVFLECVQDMDHENMFWYRQDPGLGLRLIYFSYDVKMKEKGDIPEGYSVSREKKERFSLILESASTNQTSMYLCASSTRGQPNQPQHFGDGTRLSIL.

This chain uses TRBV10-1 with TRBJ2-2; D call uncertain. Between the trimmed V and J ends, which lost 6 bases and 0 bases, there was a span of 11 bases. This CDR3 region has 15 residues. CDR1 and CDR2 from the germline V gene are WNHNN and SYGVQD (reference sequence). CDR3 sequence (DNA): TGCGCCAGCAGGGGTAACGGGTCGAACACCGGGGAGCTGTTTTTT. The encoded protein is CASRGNGSNTGELFF.